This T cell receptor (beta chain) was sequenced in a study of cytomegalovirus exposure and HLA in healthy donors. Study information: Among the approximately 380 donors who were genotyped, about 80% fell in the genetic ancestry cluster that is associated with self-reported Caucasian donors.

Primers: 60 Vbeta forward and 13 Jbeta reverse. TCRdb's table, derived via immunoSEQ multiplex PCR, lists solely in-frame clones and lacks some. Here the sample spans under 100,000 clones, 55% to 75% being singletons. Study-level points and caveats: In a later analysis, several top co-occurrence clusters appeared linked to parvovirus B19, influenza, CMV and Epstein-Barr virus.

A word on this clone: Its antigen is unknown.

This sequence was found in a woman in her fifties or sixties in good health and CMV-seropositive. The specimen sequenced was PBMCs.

The CDR3 loop is CAGSRTGTGDRYTF. CDR3 in DNA: TGTGCCGGATCAAGAACCGGGACAGGGGATCGCTACACCTTC. The chain couples TRBV2 to TRBJ1-2; 10 bases match TRBD1. V dropped 11 bases and J dropped 9; count of bases not matched to a gene: 15. Per germline, CDR1 SNHLY and CDR2 FYNNEI. CDR3 length: 14 amino acids. The variable domain in full, with the rest retrieved from reference TRBV2 and TRBJ1-2, is EPEVTQTPSHQVTQMGQEVILRCVPISNHLYFYWYRQILGQKVEFLVSFYNNEISEKSEIFDDQFSVERPDGSNFTLKIRSTKLEDSAMYFCAGSRTGTGDRYTFGSGTRLTVV.